This T cell receptor (beta chain) is from a study of T cell responses to AZD1222 COVID-19 vaccine. Study-level findings and limits: After two AZD1222 doses, spike-specific TCR breadth and depth rose versus day 0. Sampling that yielded the repertoires occurred only after the peak T cell response. The study reported that nearly half of spike-specific TCRs target unmutated variant regions.

Note on this clone: Its antigen is as yet unknown.

Repertoires were generated with immunoSEQ multiplex PCR, while TCRdb's copy carries only in-frame clones and drops some. The sample lists roughly 150,000 clones; about 91% were seen once. The sequence was obtained from an adult in good health. The sample consisted of peripheral blood, taken on day 0 of AZD1222 vaccination.

The CDR3 spells CASSAGDINSPLHF. The CDR3 coding sequence is TGTGCCAGCAGCGCCGGGGACATCAATTCACCCCTCCACTTT. The chain joins TRBV6-5 to TRBJ1-6; D might be TRBD1 (6 bases). Germline V gene data show CDR1 as MNHEY and CDR2 as SVGAGI. This CDR3 region has 14 residues. The V end was cut by 6 bases, the J end by 7 bases, with 13 bases between.